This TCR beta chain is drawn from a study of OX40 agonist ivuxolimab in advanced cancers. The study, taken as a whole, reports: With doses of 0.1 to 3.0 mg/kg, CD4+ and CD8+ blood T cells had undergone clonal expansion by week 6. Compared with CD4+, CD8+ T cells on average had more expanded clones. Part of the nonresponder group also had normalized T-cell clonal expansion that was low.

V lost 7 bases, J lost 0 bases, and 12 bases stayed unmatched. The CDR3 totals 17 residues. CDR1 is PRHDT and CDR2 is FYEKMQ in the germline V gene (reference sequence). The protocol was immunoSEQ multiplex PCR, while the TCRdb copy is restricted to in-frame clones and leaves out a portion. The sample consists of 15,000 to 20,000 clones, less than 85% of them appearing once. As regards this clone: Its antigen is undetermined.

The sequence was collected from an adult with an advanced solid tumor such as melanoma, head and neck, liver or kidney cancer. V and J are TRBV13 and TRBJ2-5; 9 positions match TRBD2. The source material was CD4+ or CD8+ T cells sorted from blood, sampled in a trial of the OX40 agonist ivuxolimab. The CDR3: CASTNMGLAGNQETQYF. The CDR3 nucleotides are TGTGCCAGCACAAATATGGGGCTAGCGGGGAACCAAGAGACCCAGTACTTC.